What follows are 29 T cell receptor beta chains derived from one specimen sequenced in a study of OX40 agonist ivuxolimab in advanced cancers. Clones were read by immunoSEQ multiplex PCR, and TCRdb kept only the in-frame ones, dropping some. This sample has around 88,000 clones, with around 90% found just once. This sample comprised CD4+ or CD8+ T cells sorted from blood, obtained in a trial of the OX40 agonist ivuxolimab. These receptors originate from an adult with an advanced solid tumor such as melanoma, head and neck, liver or kidney cancer.

This chain connects TRBV30 to TRBJ1-4; D gene uncertain. This CDR3 region has 13 residues. The germline gives CDR1 GTSNPN, CDR2 SVGIG (reference sequence). With 1 base removed from V and 3 bases from J, the gap between germline ends came to 6 bases. In nucleotides, the CDR3 is TGTGCCTGGAGTGAGCAGTCTAATGAAAAACTGTTTTTT. The encoded protein is CAWSEQSNEKLFF.

This clone was seen more than once but under ten times. V gene TRBV19 combines with J gene TRBJ2-1; 8 nucleotides match TRBD2. Germline V gene lookup returns CDR1 LNHDA and CDR2 SQIVND (reference sequence). There are 13 residues in the CDR3. V trimming: 5 bases; J trimming: 9 bases; junction bases outside the gene matches: 6. CDR3 region: CASSPSGSGEQFF. DNA of the CDR3: TGTGCCAGTAGTCCGAGCGGGAGCGGTGAGCAGTTCTTC. The variable domain in full, completed from reference TRBV19 and TRBJ2-1, reads DGGITQSPKYLFRKEGQNVTLSCEQNLNHDAMYWYRQDPGQGLRLIYYSQIVNDFQKGDIAEGYSVSREKKESFPLTVTSAQKNPTAFYLCASSPSGSGEQFFGPGTRLTVL.

J is TRBJ2-5 and V is TRBV5-6, with D possibly matching TRBD1 (5 bases). The V end lost 4 bases, the J end lost 1 base, and 14 bases lay between the germline ends. The CDR3 sequence is 15 residues long. Germline loops: CDR1 SGHDT, CDR2 YYEEEE. CDR3 coding DNA: TGTGCCAGCAGCCCCCCCCAGGGCCCCCAAGAGACCCAGTACTTC. Its protein is CASSPPQGPQETQYF. The variable domain in full, with the rest retrieved from reference TRBV5-6 and TRBJ2-5, is DAGVTQSPTHLIKTRGQQVTLRCSPKSGHDTVSWYQQALGQGPQFIFQYYEEEERQRGNFPDRFSGHQFPNYSSELNVNALLLGDSALYLCASSPPQGPQETQYFGPGTRLLVL.

J is TRBJ2-3 and V is TRBV5-6, with TRBD1 identical over 7 bases. The CDR3 covers 13 residues. V lost 6 bases, J lost 3 bases, and 4 bases stayed unmatched. The germline V gene has CDR1 SGHDT and CDR2 YYEEEE. CDR3 sequence reads: CASIVRGTDTQYF. CDR3 DNA sequence: TGTGCCAGCATCGTCAGGGGGACAGATACGCAGTATTTT.

The J gene is TRBJ1-2, the V gene TRBV5-6; 10 nucleotides line up with TRBD1. CDR1 is SGHDT and CDR2 is YYEEEE in the germline V gene. The junction had 2 bases not matched to a gene; V was cut back by 4 bases and J by 2 bases. This CDR3 comprises 14 residues. CDR3 sequence (DNA): TGTGCCAGCAGCCGGACAGGGGGAAACTATGGCTACACCTTC. Its translation: CASSRTGGNYGYTF.

This clone appeared once. The CDR3 DNA reads as TGTGCCAGCAGCCTTGAGGAGCCTTATAAGAATGAGCAGTTCTTC. This codes for CASSLEEPYKNEQFF. The V and J genes are TRBV6-5 and TRBJ2-1; D unclear. Trimming cost V 6 bases and J 7 bases, with 19 bases left between them. The germline gives CDR1 MNHEY, CDR2 SVGAGI. The CDR3 runs 15 residues.

CDR3 residues: CASRGGTSGAYEQYF. Written as DNA, the CDR3 is TGTGCCAGCAGGGGTGGGACTAGCGGGGCCTACGAGCAGTACTTC. The chain couples TRBV6-6 to TRBJ2-7; 13 nucleotides match TRBD2. J was trimmed by 2 bases and V by 6 bases; bases with no gene match: 4. Germline assignment: CDR1 MNHNY and CDR2 SVGAGI (reference sequence). The length of the CDR3 is 15 residues.

CDR3 coding DNA: TGCAGCGTCTCCCCTCGGGACCGACCGAACACCGGGGAGCTGTTTTTT. Its translation: CSVSPRDRPNTGELFF. The chain couples TRBV29-1 to TRBJ2-2; D tentatively fits TRBD1 or TRBD2 (5 bases each). V was trimmed by 6 bases and J by 0 bases, leaving 17 bases between them. Germline CDR1 and CDR2: SQVTM and ANQGSEA. This CDR3 comprises 16 residues.

The chain has TRBV30 and TRBJ2-2; D remains unclear. Trimming pared 0 bases from V and 6 bases from J, leaving 8 bases between. The germline gives CDR1 GTSNPN, CDR2 SVGIG (reference sequence). The CDR3 sequence is 13 residues long. CDR3 sequence: CAWSVHSPGELFF. DNA for the CDR3: TGTGCCTGGAGTGTACATAGTCCCGGGGAGCTGTTTTTT.

The chain employs TRBV5-4 and TRBJ2-3; weak D call: TRBD2 (6 bases). V was clipped by 0 bases and J by 4 bases, with 12 bases between them. CDR3 length equals 15 residues. Germline V gives CDR1 SGHNT, CDR2 YYREEE (reference sequence). CDR3 in amino acids: CASSLASGASDTQYF. The DNA for the CDR3 is TGTGCCAGCAGCTTGGCGTCGGGAGCCTCAGATACGCAGTATTTT.

The chain is built from TRBV11-2 and TRBJ2-5; D is ambiguous. The CDR3 spans 14 residues. V was trimmed by 1 base and J by 4 bases, leaving 10 bases between them. Germline CDR1 and CDR2: SGHAT and FQNNGV. CDR3: CASSLGVFGETQYF. The CDR3 DNA is TGTGCCAGCAGCTTAGGGGTGTTTGGAGAGACCCAGTACTTC.

The V gene is TRBV6-5, the J gene TRBJ1-3; D is undetermined. The CDR3 is 12 amino acids. Deletions cut 2 bases from V and 8 bases from J, with 7 bases between. In germline, CDR1 is MNHEY, CDR2 SVGAGI. CDR3 nucleotides: TGTGCCAGCAGTTACCGGACGCACACCATATATTTT. This gives the protein CASSYRTHTIYF.

The gene calls are TRBV6-5 and TRBJ1-2; D is perhaps TRBD1 (6 bases). The CDR3 totals 12 residues. Germline CDR1 is MNHEY and CDR2 is SVGAGI. V was clipped by 4 bases and J by 8 bases, with 11 bases between them. For the CDR3, the DNA is TGTGCCAGCAGTTCGGGGGCGCTCGGCTACACCTTC. It codes for CASSSGALGYTF.

The sample holds one count of this clone. This chain joins TRBV5-8 and TRBJ2-7; 11 nucleotides match TRBD1. Unmatched junction bases numbered 9, after V lost 6 bases and J lost 4 bases. The CDR3 length is 15 residues. Looked up from germline, CDR1 is SGHTS and CDR2 is YDEGEE. This CDR3 reads CASIHRDRGMYEQYF. CDR3 nucleotide sequence: TGTGCCAGCATCCATAGGGACAGGGGGATGTACGAGCAGTACTTC.

V usage is TRBV6-6 and J usage is TRBJ1-1; D is perhaps TRBD1 (6 bases). This CDR3 has 14 amino acids. Trimming removed 4 bases at V and 3 bases at J, with 12 bases between. The germline CDR1 and CDR2 sequences are MNHNY and SVGAGI (reference sequence). The CDR3 DNA reads TGTGCCAGCAGTTCAAGACAGGACCACACTGAAGCTTTCTTT. Its translation is CASSSRQDHTEAFF.

This rearrangement joins TRBV5-1 to TRBJ2-3, with 7 bases that match TRBD1. V lost 3 bases to trimming and J lost 5 bases; unmatched junction nucleotides: 9. The CDR3 is 15 residues long. Germline values: CDR1 SGHRS, CDR2 YFSETQ. In nucleotides, the CDR3 is TGCGCCAGCAGCTACCAGGGACAGTCTGTAGATACGCAGTATTTT. Protein sequence: CASSYQGQSVDTQYF.

The rearrangement joins TRBV9 to TRBJ2-5; no definite D call. The J call may be incorrect, as the DNA end agrees better with TRBJ2-7. Germline-derived CDR1 and CDR2 are SGDLS and YYNGEE. The CDR3 contains 15 residues. CDR3 in DNA: TGTGCCAGCAGCGTAGGAGTGGCGGCGCTTTACGAGCAGTACTTC. Its translation: CASSVGVAALYEQYF.

V gene TRBV9 combines with J gene TRBJ2-1, with D perhaps matching TRBD1 or TRBD2 (5 bases each). This CDR3 contains 14 residues. Per the germline V gene, CDR1 is SGDLS and CDR2 is YYNGEE. Trimming shortened V by 6 bases and J by 0 bases, and 10 bases separated the two germline ends. CDR3 bases: TGTGCCAGCAAGGGACCCCGCTCCTACAATGAGCAGTTCTTC. Amino acids: CASKGPRSYNEQFF.

This chain joins TRBV19 and TRBJ2-5; D unclear. The CDR3 sequence is 13 residues long. Germline V gives CDR1 LNHDA, CDR2 SQIVND (reference sequence). Trimming cost V 5 bases and J 5 bases, with 12 bases left between them. Here the CDR3 reads CASSPLAFETQYF. The CDR3 bases are TGTGCCAGTAGTCCTCTGGCGTTCGAGACCCAGTACTTC.

The V gene is TRBV5-8, the J gene TRBJ2-3, with TRBD2 matching over 10 bases. With V trimmed by 8 bases and J by 1 base, 4 bases remained unmatched. CDR1 is SGHTS, CDR2 YDEGEE, per germline. The CDR3 consists of 14 residues. This CDR3 reads CASRTSGGTDTQYF. The CDR3, as DNA: TGTGCCAGTAGGACTAGCGGAGGCACAGATACGCAGTATTTT. The full variable domain, rest sourced from reference TRBV5-8 and TRBJ2-3, is EAGVTQSPTHLIKTRGQQATLRCSPISGHTSVYWYQQALGLGLQFLLWYDEGEERNRGNFPPRFSGRQFPNYSSELNVNALELEDSALYLCASRTSGGTDTQYFGPGTRLTVL.

The chain joins TRBV9 to TRBJ2-3, with 11 nucleotides matching TRBD2. Trimming took 2 bases from V and 0 from J; bases not matched to a gene: 8. The CDR3 totals 18 residues. Germline loops: CDR1 SGDLS, CDR2 YYNGEE. This chain's CDR3 is CASSVLAGGKTSTDTQYF. The CDR3, as DNA: TGTGCCAGCAGCGTCCTAGCGGGGGGTAAAACTAGCACAGATACGCAGTATTTT.

This chain joins TRBV7-9 and TRBJ2-6; no clear D. Germline V gene lookup returns CDR1 SEHNR and CDR2 FQNEAQ (reference sequence). The CDR3 contains 16 residues. V was clipped by 4 bases and J by 4 bases, with 14 bases between them. CDR3 amino acids: CASSSQKVAGANVLTF. In DNA form, the CDR3 reads TGTGCCAGCAGCTCTCAGAAAGTGGCCGGGGCCAACGTCCTGACTTTC.

The rearrangement links TRBV6-1 to TRBJ2-2; no clear D. The CDR3 totals 14 residues. Germline-derived CDR1 and CDR2 are MNHNS and SASEGT. Trimming cost V 4 bases and J 4 bases, with 10 bases left between them. The CDR3 spells CASSVAVGTGELFF. The CDR3 DNA sequence: TGTGCCAGCAGTGTTGCCGTGGGCACCGGGGAGCTGTTTTTT.

This rearrangement joins TRBV18 to TRBJ1-5; weak D call: TRBD1 (5 bases). CDR3 size: 13 residues. Trimming cost V 4 bases and J 5 bases, with 9 bases left between them. From germline, CDR1 is KGHSH and CDR2 LQKENI. The CDR3 DNA reads as TGTGCCAGCTCACAGGGACGGGATCAGCCCCAGCATTTT. Translation gives CASSQGRDQPQHF.

V is TRBV7-3 and J is TRBJ2-3; possible D gene TRBD2, 5 bases. V lost 2 bases and J lost 3, with 9 bases in between. Per the germline V gene, CDR1 is SGHTA and CDR2 is FQGTGA. This CDR3 has 14 amino acids. This CDR3 is CASSLGGITDTQYF. In DNA form, the CDR3 reads TGTGCCAGCAGCTTAGGAGGTATTACAGATACGCAGTATTTT.

The chain employs TRBV30 and TRBJ1-4; perhaps TRBD1 as D (5 bases). Deletions cut 2 bases from V and 4 bases from J, with 11 bases between. Germline CDR1 is GTSNPN and CDR2 is SVGIG (reference sequence). CDR3 length: 14 residues. This chain's CDR3 is CAWSLRGGNEKLFF. Here the CDR3 DNA reads TGTGCCTGGAGTCTGAGGGGCGGTAATGAAAAACTGTTTTTT.

The V call is TRBV4-1, the J call TRBJ1-2; D gene unclear. V gave up 0 bases and J gave up 0 bases, with 8 bases separating them. CDR1 and CDR2 from the germline V gene are MGHRA and YSYEKL. The CDR3 is 15 residues long. CDR3 in DNA: TGCGCCAGCAGCCAAGAAGAGGGAGCTAACTATGGCTACACCTTC. It codes for CASSQEEGANYGYTF.

CDR3 nucleotides: TGTGCCAGCAGTGAAGTTTTTAGGAACACTGAAGCTTTCTTT. Encoded protein: CASSEVFRNTEAFF. The chain joins TRBV6-1 to TRBJ1-1; D is uncertain. CDR3 length: 14 residues. Germline V gene data show CDR1 as MNHNS and CDR2 as SASEGT. V lost 1 base, J lost 1 base, and 7 bases lay in between.

This chain connects TRBV5-1 to TRBJ2-3; possibly TRBD1 for D (6 bases). This CDR3 is built from 14 residues. CDR1 and CDR2 (germline): SGHRS, YFSETQ. The V end was cut by 2 bases, the J end by 2 bases, with 9 bases between. The CDR3: CASSLGQHTDTQYF. The CDR3 DNA sequence: TGCGCCAGCAGCTTAGGACAGCACACAGATACGCAGTATTTT.